A single sample is the source of the 26 T cell receptor beta chains below, sequenced in a study of T cells after yellow fever vaccination. One entry per CDR3 protein results from TCRdb running MiXCR on the 5' RACE reads. This repertoire shows 340,000 or so distinct CDR3 sequences, 12% found once; its top ten account for around 3%. Sequenced here: CD4+ T cells sorted from PBMCs, sampled 15 days after the yellow fever booster vaccination. The receptors come from a man aged 18 to 30 who received the YFV17D yellow fever vaccine.

The chain is built from TRBV20-1 and TRBJ2-3, with 8 positions matching TRBD1. V dropped 6 bases and J dropped 0; count of bases not matched to a gene: 8. Germline V CDR1 and CDR2: DFQATT, SNEGSKA (reference sequence). The CDR3 is 15 amino acids. CDR3 protein: CSAPRGLTSTDTQYF. In DNA form, the CDR3 reads TGCAGTGCCCCCAGGGGGCTAACTAGCACAGATACGCAGTATTTT.

There are a few counts of this clonotype. The J gene is TRBJ2-2, the V gene TRBV4-3; weak D call: TRBD1 (6 bases). CDR3 length equals 19 residues. Germline CDR1 and CDR2: LGHNA and YSLEER. V lost 1 base and J 3 bases, leaving 21 bases between the germline ends. The CDR3 DNA follows: TGCGCCAGCAGCCAAGGAATCGGACAGCTAGGACCACACACCGGGGAGCTGTTTTTT. It translates to CASSQGIGQLGPHTGELFF.

The chain employs TRBV6-2 or TRBV6-3 and TRBJ1-1; D is perhaps TRBD1 (5 bases). The V gene lost 4 bases and the J gene lost 2 bases, with 14 bases spanning the gap. Germline V lookup: CDR1 MNHEY, CDR2 SVGEGT. CDR3 size: 15 residues. CDR3 nucleotide sequence: TGTGCCAGCAGTTCCGTCGGTCAGGGTAACACTGAAGCTTTCTTT. Translating gives CASSSVGQGNTEAFF.

This clonotype has just a few counts. This chain connects TRBV6-5 to TRBJ1-5; D possibly corresponds to TRBD1 (5 bases). Germline CDR1 is MNHEY and CDR2 is SVGAGI. CDR3 length: 15 amino acids. V was clipped by 5 bases and J by 0 bases, with 11 bases between them. CDR3 DNA: TGTGCCAGCAGTGCCTCGGGGCATAGCAATCAGCCCCAGCATTTT. Protein: CASSASGHSNQPQHF.

The sample holds many counts of this clonotype. This sequence joins TRBV11-2 and TRBJ2-4, with D possibly matching TRBD2 (5 bases). The V gene's germline CDR1 is SGHAT and CDR2 FQNNGV. This CDR3 has 13 residues. With 4 bases removed from V and 1 base from J, the gap between germline ends came to 5 bases. The CDR3 here is CASSSGAKNIQYF. CDR3 coding DNA: TGTGCCAGCAGCTCGGGGGCCAAAAACATTCAGTACTTC.

This clonotype was observed a handful of times. The rearrangement joins TRBV5-1 to TRBJ2-5; 7 nucleotides match TRBD2. There are 14 residues in the CDR3. CDR1 is SGHRS, CDR2 YFSETQ, per germline. Unmatched junction bases numbered 4, after V lost 0 bases and J lost 5 bases. DNA for the CDR3: TGCGCCAGCAGCTTGGGACTAGCTTGGGAGACCCAGTACTTC. Residues: CASSLGLAWETQYF.

This clonotype came up a few times. The chain combines TRBV4-1 with TRBJ2-1; 9 nucleotides line up with TRBD1. This CDR3 has 16 residues. With V trimmed by 4 bases and J by 9 bases, 13 bases remained unmatched. Germline-derived CDR1 and CDR2 are MGHRA and YSYEKL. For the CDR3, the DNA is TGCGCCAGCAGCCTGAGACTCGGGACAGGGATGTTTGAGCAGTTCTTC. The encoded protein is CASSLRLGTGMFEQFF.

The chain recombines TRBV11-2 with TRBJ2-1; TRBD2 matches 9 bases. The CDR3 contains 17 residues. With V trimmed by 3 bases and J by 10 bases, 16 bases remained unmatched. Germline lookup yields CDR1 SGHAT and CDR2 FQNNGV. Here the CDR3 reads CASSLRSSLAGRSEQFF. CDR3 sequence (DNA): TGTGCCAGCAGCTTGCGATCCTCTCTAGCGGGGAGGAGCGAGCAGTTCTTC.

A word on this clonotype: A read error may explain this, as a much larger clone is one base away. V and J are TRBV12-3 or TRBV12-4 and TRBJ2-3, with 13 nucleotides matching TRBD2. The CDR3 is made up of 15 amino acids. This CDR3 reads CACRLAGGGTDTQYF. CDR3 DNA sequence: TGTGCCTGCAGACTAGCGGGGGGCGGGACAGATACGCAGTATTTT.

The CDR3 nucleotides are TGTGCCAGCAGCAGTCTGGGACAGGGGGAGTTCGGGGAGCTGTTTTTT. Protein product: CASSSLGQGEFGELFF. The V gene is TRBV7-2, the J gene TRBJ2-2, with 11 positions matching TRBD1. The CDR3 loop spans 16 amino acids. The J segment lost 7 bases and the V segment lost 5 bases, leaving 9 bases of the junction unmatched. Germline V gene data show CDR1 as SGHTA and CDR2 as FQGNSA.

The rearrangement joins TRBV7-3 to TRBJ2-1; D possibly corresponds to TRBD2 (6 bases). The CDR3 consists of 13 residues. Germline lookup yields CDR1 SGHTA and CDR2 FQGTGA. The germline V and J ends were trimmed by 1 base and 15 bases, with 16 bases remaining between them. The CDR3 coding sequence is TGTGCCAGCAGCTTAAGTGGGGACTCAATATGGTTCTTC. This translates into CASSLSGDSIWFF.

The chain joins TRBV25-1 to TRBJ2-3, with 7 positions matching TRBD1. The CDR3 is 15 amino acids. V dropped 3 bases and J dropped 5; count of bases not matched to a gene: 8. The germline gives CDR1 MGHDK, CDR2 SYGVNS. CDR3 sequence: CASSEERGRVDTQYF. The CDR3 nucleotides are TGTGCCAGCAGTGAGGAAAGGGGGCGTGTAGATACGCAGTATTTT.

This rearrangement joins TRBV25-1 to TRBJ1-6; tentative D call: TRBD1 (6 bases). CDR1 and CDR2 (germline): MGHDK, SYGVNS. Trimming left V 1 base short and J 6 bases short, with 13 bases between. The CDR3 loop spans 16 amino acids. The CDR3 nucleotides read TGTGCCAGCAGTGAATTAGGGGGTAGCCCTAATTCACCCCTCCACTTT. Residues: CASSELGGSPNSPLHF.

The J gene is TRBJ2-7, the V gene TRBV5-1; D unclear. V was shortened by 3 bases and J by 4 bases, with 8 bases between the two germline ends. Germline V gene sequence: CDR1 SGHRS, CDR2 YFSETQ. The CDR3 consists of 12 residues. Here the CDR3 DNA reads TGCGCCAGCAGCTGCCCCGCTTACGAGCAGTACGTC. Amino acid sequence: CASSCPAYEQYV.

This clonotype was picked up a small number of times. The chain recombines TRBV28 with TRBJ1-2; tentative D call: TRBD1 (6 bases). This CDR3 spans 15 amino acids. Germline-derived CDR1 and CDR2 are MDHEN and SYDVKM. Trimming took off 2 bases at V and 4 bases at J, with 14 bases between the two ends. CDR3 DNA sequence: TGTGCCAGCAGTTTAGGGGCAGGGGTTACCTATGGCTACACCTTC. This encodes CASSLGAGVTYGYTF.

CDR3 DNA: TGCAGTGCTAGTTTAATTACAGGGGGCACTGAAGCTTTCTTT. Translation: CSASLITGGTEAFF. V usage is TRBV20-1 and J usage is TRBJ1-1; 8 bases are a match to TRBD1. Trimming removed 3 bases from V and 4 bases from J; junction bases left unmatched: 7. CDR1 and CDR2 from the germline V gene are DFQATT and SNEGSKA (reference sequence). This CDR3 is built from 14 residues.

The chain links TRBV19 to TRBJ2-6; perhaps TRBD1 as D (6 bases). Trimming took off 8 bases at V and 0 bases at J, with 14 bases between the two ends. This CDR3 has 16 residues. Per germline, CDR1 LNHDA and CDR2 SQIVND (reference sequence). CDR3 protein: CASEDSISSGANVLTF. As DNA, the CDR3 is TGTGCCAGTGAGGACAGCATAAGCTCTGGGGCCAACGTCCTGACTTTC.

V and J are TRBV6-2 or TRBV6-3 and TRBJ1-5; 8 positions agree with TRBD1. V lost 2 bases and J lost 7; bases outside the gene matches: 7. In germline, CDR1 is MNHEY, CDR2 SVGEGT. The CDR3 totals 15 residues. CDR3 sequence (DNA): TGTGCCAGCAGTTACCGGACAGGGCAGGGACAGCCCCAGCATTTT. It yields the protein CASSYRTGQGQPQHF.

The rearrangement uses TRBV21-1 and TRBJ2-7. TRBV21-1 is reported as a pseudogene. The CDR3 sequence is 12 residues long. The CDR3 nucleotides are TGTGCCAGCAGCAAATTGGGTTACGAGCAGTACGTC. This translates into CASSKLGYEQYV.

This clonotype was counted between two and nine times. The chain recombines TRBV3-1 with TRBJ2-1; 12 bases match TRBD2. Trimming cost V 6 bases and J 4 bases; bases outside gene matches: 7. The CDR3 consists of 16 residues. The germline V gene has CDR1 LGHDT and CDR2 YNNKEL (reference sequence). The CDR3 is CASSYEGLAGYNEQFF. The CDR3 bases are TGTGCCAGCAGTTACGAAGGACTAGCGGGGTACAATGAGCAGTTCTTC.

This clonotype came up a few times. The chain uses TRBV27 and TRBJ1-2; 9 bases are shared with TRBD1. This CDR3 has 13 residues. The J segment lost 2 bases and the V segment lost 5 bases, leaving 0 bases of the junction unmatched. Per germline, CDR1 MNHEY and CDR2 SMNVEV (reference sequence). CDR3 nucleotide sequence: TGTGCCAGCAGTGGACAGGGGAACTATGGCTACACCTTC. Its protein is CASSGQGNYGYTF.

The rearrangement joins TRBV2 to TRBJ2-4; 8 positions agree with TRBD1. The germline gives CDR1 SNHLY, CDR2 FYNNEI. Trimming at V came to 4 bases and at J to 4 bases, leaving 12 bases not matched to a gene. The CDR3 contains 17 residues. In DNA, the CDR3 is TGTGCCAGCAGTGGGGCAGGGGGCATGGCTAGAAAAAACATTCAGTACTTC. This translates into CASSGAGGMARKNIQYF.

A single count supports this clonotype. The chain employs TRBV7-7 and TRBJ2-5; D uncertain. This CDR3 is built from 14 residues. Germline V lookup: CDR1 SSHAT, CDR2 FNYEAQ (reference sequence). V was cut by 5 bases and J by 5 bases, with 15 bases left in between. The CDR3 protein is CASSLVLETETQYF. The CDR3 nucleotides are TGTGCCAGCAGCCTCGTCCTCGAAACGGAGACCCAGTACTTC.

The chain carries TRBV7-2 and TRBJ2-3, with 7 bases identical to TRBD1. Germline trimming cut 4 bases from V and 4 bases from J; bases unmatched to any gene: 5. Germline V lookup: CDR1 SGHTA, CDR2 FQGNSA. The CDR3 totals 14 residues. CDR3 nucleotide sequence: TGTGCCAGCAGCTCGATGACAGGGTCAGATACGCAGTATTTT. It yields the protein CASSSMTGSDTQYF.

The V call is TRBV6-5, the J call TRBJ2-5, with 7 nucleotides matching TRBD1. This CDR3 spans 14 amino acids. CDR1 and CDR2 (germline): MNHEY, SVGAGI. The ends lost 6 bases at V and 2 bases at J; junction bases unmatched: 6. CDR3 DNA sequence: TGTGCCAGCAGCCGAAGACAGGGTCAAGAGACCCAGTACTTC. Its translation: CASSRRQGQETQYF.

This clonotype came up a few times. CDR3 sequence: CASSYPSGDEQFF. CDR3 bases: TGTGCCAGCAGTTACCCCTCGGGCGATGAGCAGTTCTTC. This chain connects TRBV6-5 to TRBJ2-1; D is ambiguous. The germline V gene encodes CDR1 MNHEY and CDR2 SVGAGI. The V end lost 2 bases, the J end lost 8 bases, and 10 bases lay between the germline ends. The length of the CDR3 is 13 residues.